This entry is about one TCR beta chain. This sample is part of a study of shared clonotypes between healthy human individuals. Donors, without exception, were Caucasian adults residing in Nashville, Tennessee. A CD45RA-negative memory subset and a CD45RA+ naive subset were separated from the CD4+ cells. The repertoire was sequenced with immunoSEQ multiplex PCR; TCRdb's copy has only in-frame clones and lacks some. The table includes approximately 2.5 million clones, 90% to 95% detected once. From germline, CDR1 is KGHSH and CDR2 LQKENI. J was trimmed by 3 bases and V by 2 bases; bases with no gene match: 5. The CDR3 has 15 amino acids.

V usage is TRBV18 and J usage is TRBJ2-7; 9 positions match TRBD2. Sequencing was performed on naive CD4+ T cells sorted from blood. Subset meaning: CD45RA+ positively selected. The TCR was taken from a man aged 18-30 years in good health. CDR3 DNA: TGTGCCAGCTCACCAACAGCGGGGGGCGGCTACGAGCAGTACTTC. It yields the protein CASSPTAGGGYEQYF.